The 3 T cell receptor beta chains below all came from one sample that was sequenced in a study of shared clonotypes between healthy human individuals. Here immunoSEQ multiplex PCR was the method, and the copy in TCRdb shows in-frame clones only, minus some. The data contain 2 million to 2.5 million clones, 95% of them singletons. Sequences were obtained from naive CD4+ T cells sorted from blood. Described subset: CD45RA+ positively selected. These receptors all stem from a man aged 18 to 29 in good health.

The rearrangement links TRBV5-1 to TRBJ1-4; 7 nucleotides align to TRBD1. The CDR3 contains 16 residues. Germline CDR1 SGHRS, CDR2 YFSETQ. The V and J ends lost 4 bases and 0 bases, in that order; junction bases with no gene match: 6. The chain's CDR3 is CASSHGQAPTNEKLFF. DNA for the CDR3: TGCGCCAGCAGCCACGGACAGGCTCCAACTAATGAAAAACTGTTTTTT.

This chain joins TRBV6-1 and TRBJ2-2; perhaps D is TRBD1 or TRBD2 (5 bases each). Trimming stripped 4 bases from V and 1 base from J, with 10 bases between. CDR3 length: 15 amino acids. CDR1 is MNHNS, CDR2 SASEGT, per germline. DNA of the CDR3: TGTGCCAGCAGTGGTGGGACGGGGAACACCGGGGAGCTGTTTTTT. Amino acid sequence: CASSGGTGNTGELFF.

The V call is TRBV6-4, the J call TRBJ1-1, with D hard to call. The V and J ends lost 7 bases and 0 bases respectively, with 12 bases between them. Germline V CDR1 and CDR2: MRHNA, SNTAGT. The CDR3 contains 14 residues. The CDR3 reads CASTKRTVNTEAFF. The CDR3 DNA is TGTGCCAGCACCAAGCGGACGGTGAACACTGAAGCTTTCTTT.